This note documents a single TCR beta chain sequence. This clone's antigen is unknown. The library was made by 5' RACE. Preparation of each TCR library used 3,500 to 4,500 ng of total RNA. For each sample, cDNA was synthesized in eight separate reactions using SMARTScribe reverse transcriptase. During cDNA synthesis, template switching was used to introduce unique molecular identifiers that contained a 6-nucleotide sample barcode. TCRalpha and TCRbeta cDNA was amplified by two nested PCRs of 16 and 9 cycles, with bead purification after each PCR. Before amplification, cDNA was treated with uracil DNA-glycosylase and purified using the QIAquick PCR purification kit. The second PCR added Illumina TruSeq-compatible adapters along with sample-specific barcodes. TapeStation and Qubit were used to check library quality and concentration, and about 4.5 ng of each library was pooled. Pooled libraries were sequenced on an Illumina HiSeq2500 single-index Rapid Run with 2 x 100 bp reads and custom sequencing primers. On the study's bioinformatics: PCR and sequencing errors were corrected by UMI-based consensus assembly using MiGEC version 1.2.6. MiXCR version 2.1.1 handled V(D)J alignment, clonotype assembly and CDR3 extraction. To normalise gene usage, clonotype sharing and MAIT/NKT TCR abundance, the analysis used the top 1000, 10 000 and 20 000 clonotypes per sample. Diversity was computed as the inverse Simpson index with the vegan R package after downsampling to 27 000 UMIs. Statistical testing used paired Mann-Whitney U tests on the discordant twin pairs and applied Benjamini-Hochberg correction for multiple testing. After TCRdb reprocessed the reads, each CDR3 protein sequence was kept as one row, without DNA. V and J calls and clone size were set by TCRdb, not the authors. The record for this sample contains around 99,000 distinct CDR3 sequences. The top ten clonotypes cover about an eighth of the sample.

The sample originates from a study of monozygotic twins with inflammatory bowel disease (dated by TCRdb to about 2019). Regarding the study in general: The full study comprised 28 monozygotic twin pairs: nine German pairs (four IBD-concordant, five IBD-discordant) and 19 IBD-discordant Danish pairs. Each individual had, on average, about 151 000 unique TCRalpha sequences and 181 000 unique TCRbeta sequences available for analysis. Within discordant pairs, disease-associated traits were sought mainly by comparing IBD patients with their genetically identical healthy co-twins. Study-wide conclusions, independent of this receptor: Repertoire similarity did not differ between concordant and discordant twins, possibly due to limited statistical power. The results gave no support for a single strong signal or clonotype linked to IBD. The analysis was unable to tell apart different T cell subtypes. IBD patients shared fewer clonotypes with other individuals than healthy twins did, most markedly in patients showing signs of disease activity. Differing immunosuppressive treatments among patients may have added background noise and inter-individual variability to the repertoires. IBD patients had lower TCRbeta repertoire diversity, measured by the inverse Simpson index, than their healthy co-twins.

CDR1 and CDR2 were assigned from the germline V gene as SQVTM and ANQGSEA. Measured from the cysteine to the phenylalanine, the CDR3 is 14 residues long. No DNA is given. From each donor, a roughly 2.5 ml peripheral blood sample was drawn into PAXgene tubes and stored at -80 degrees C. Without any T cell sorting, total RNA was extracted from whole blood using the PAXgene blood miRNA kit on an automated QIAcube. Peripheral blood from monozygotic twin pairs, either concordant or discordant for inflammatory bowel disease, underwent deep TCRalpha and TCRbeta repertoire profiling that used unique molecular barcoding. For every twin pair, smoking habits were documented, and each individual was categorised as a current, former or never smoker.

Sequencing was done on a sample of blood. The rearrangement joined TRBV29-1 to TRBJ1-1; TCRdb's D call, TRBD1, is unchecked because there is no DNA. The source of this sequence is a human donor with ulcerative colitis or Crohn's disease, or a healthy co-twin of an affected twin (not recorded which). CDR3 sequence: CSAATGAGVTEAFF.